Presented here are 10 T cell receptor beta chains from one specimen sequenced in a study of cytomegalovirus exposure and HLA in healthy donors. The study ran its PCR with 60 Vbeta and 13 Jbeta primers. Sequenced by immunoSEQ multiplex PCR; TCRdb stores in-frame clones only, minus some. This table holds around 90,000 clones, 70% to 85% found once. The sample comprised PBMCs. The receptors were sampled from a man aged 25-40 years in good health and CMV-seronegative.

The J gene is TRBJ1-3, the V gene TRBV6-5; unclear D gene. The CDR3 length is 12 residues. V lost 8 bases to trimming and J lost 4 bases, with 9 bases between them. Germline CDR1 MNHEY, CDR2 SVGAGI. CDR3 sequence (DNA): TGTGCCAGCGGAGGGCCAGGAAACACCATATATTTT. The encoded protein is CASGGPGNTIYF.

The V call is TRBV6-1, the J call TRBJ2-7, with D perhaps TRBD1 (5 bases). Trimming took 5 bases from V and 12 from J, leaving 17 bases between them. This CDR3 contains 12 residues. Germline-derived CDR1 and CDR2 are MNHNS and SASEGT. The DNA of the CDR3 is TGTGCCAGCAGTATGGTAGGGGCACCCCGGTACTTC. Amino acid sequence: CASSMVGAPRYF.

The genes are TRBV30 and TRBJ2-5, with D unresolved. The J call may be incorrect, as the DNA end agrees better with TRBJ2-7. CDR1 is GTSNPN and CDR2 is SVGIG in the germline V gene (reference sequence). The CDR3 is made up of 14 amino acids. CDR3 coding DNA: TGTGCCTGGAGTGTAAACCGGCAGGCTAACGAGCAGTACTTC. As protein: CAWSVNRQANEQYF.

V and J are TRBV6-5 and TRBJ1-5, with 8 bases that match TRBD1. Germline assignment: CDR1 MNHEY and CDR2 SVGAGI. The CDR3 is 13 residues long. Trimming cost V 4 bases and J 7 bases; bases outside gene matches: 3. CDR3 nucleotide sequence: TGTGCCAGCAGTTCGACAGGGGCGCAGCCCCAGCATTTT. This gives the protein CASSSTGAQPQHF.

The J gene is TRBJ1-1, the V gene TRBV19, with 10 bases matching TRBD1. Germline V gives CDR1 LNHDA, CDR2 SQIVND (reference sequence). CDR3 length: 15 residues. V gave up 3 bases and J gave up 5 bases; unmatched junction bases: 6. The CDR3 loop is CASSITGTGVTEAFF. The CDR3 nucleotides are TGTGCCAGTAGTATTACCGGGACAGGGGTGACTGAAGCTTTCTTT.

This chain connects TRBV2 to TRBJ1-2; 7 bases are shared with TRBD1. The junction had 1 base not matched to a gene; V was cut back by 4 bases and J by 2 bases. Germline CDR1 is SNHLY and CDR2 is FYNNEI. The CDR3 has 13 amino acids. CDR3 DNA sequence: TGTGCCAGCAGTGGACAGGGAAACTATGGCTACACCTTC. Its protein product is CASSGQGNYGYTF.

The chain is built from TRBV15 and TRBJ1-1; 7 bases align to TRBD1. This CDR3 is 16 amino acids long. From germline, CDR1 is LNHNV and CDR2 YYDKDF (reference sequence). Unmatched junction bases numbered 9, after V lost 5 bases and J lost 0 bases. The CDR3 is CATSPQLQGLNTEAFF. CDR3 nucleotides: TGTGCCACCAGCCCCCAATTACAGGGGCTGAACACTGAAGCTTTCTTT.

The sample holds a few counts of this clone. The chain joins TRBV4-3 to TRBJ1-2, with D uncertain. V was shortened by 0 bases and J by 9 bases, with 11 bases between the two germline ends. Looked up from germline, CDR1 is LGHNA and CDR2 is YSLEER. This CDR3 region has 13 residues. The CDR3 spells CASSQEVAGSYTF. The CDR3 nucleotides are TGCGCCAGCAGCCAAGAGGTGGCGGGGAGCTACACCTTC.

The chain uses TRBV19 and TRBJ1-4, with D unclear. CDR1 is LNHDA and CDR2 is SQIVND in the germline V gene (reference sequence). The CDR3 length is 14 residues. V dropped 7 bases and J dropped 8 bases, with 17 bases sitting between them. CDR3 nucleotide sequence: TGTGCCAGTATGGGGAGGGCTGTAAGAGAAAAACTGTTTTTT. This sequence encodes CASMGRAVREKLFF.

V gene TRBV27 combines with J gene TRBJ1-5; TRBD1 agrees at 7 bases. The CDR3 runs 16 residues. Germline loops: CDR1 MNHEY, CDR2 SMNVEV (reference sequence). V trimming: 6 bases; J trimming: 0 bases; junction bases outside the gene matches: 8. The CDR3 region is CASSRTWTGSNQPQHF. The CDR3 DNA reads as TGTGCCAGCAGCCGAACGTGGACAGGTAGCAATCAGCCCCAGCATTTT.